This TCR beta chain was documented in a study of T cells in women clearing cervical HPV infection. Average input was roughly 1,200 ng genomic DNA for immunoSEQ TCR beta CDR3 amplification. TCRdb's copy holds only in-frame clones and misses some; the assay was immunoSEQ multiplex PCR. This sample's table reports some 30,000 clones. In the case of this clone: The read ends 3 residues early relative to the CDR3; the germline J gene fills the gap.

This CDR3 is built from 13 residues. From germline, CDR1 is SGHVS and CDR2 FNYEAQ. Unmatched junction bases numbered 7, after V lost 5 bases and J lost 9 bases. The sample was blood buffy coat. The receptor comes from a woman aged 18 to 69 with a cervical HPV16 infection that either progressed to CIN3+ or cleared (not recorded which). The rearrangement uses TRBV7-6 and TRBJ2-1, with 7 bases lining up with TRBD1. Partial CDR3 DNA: TGTGCCAGCAGCGACACAGGGGTGGGTGAG. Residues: CASSDTGVGE. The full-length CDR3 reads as CASSDTGVGEQFF.